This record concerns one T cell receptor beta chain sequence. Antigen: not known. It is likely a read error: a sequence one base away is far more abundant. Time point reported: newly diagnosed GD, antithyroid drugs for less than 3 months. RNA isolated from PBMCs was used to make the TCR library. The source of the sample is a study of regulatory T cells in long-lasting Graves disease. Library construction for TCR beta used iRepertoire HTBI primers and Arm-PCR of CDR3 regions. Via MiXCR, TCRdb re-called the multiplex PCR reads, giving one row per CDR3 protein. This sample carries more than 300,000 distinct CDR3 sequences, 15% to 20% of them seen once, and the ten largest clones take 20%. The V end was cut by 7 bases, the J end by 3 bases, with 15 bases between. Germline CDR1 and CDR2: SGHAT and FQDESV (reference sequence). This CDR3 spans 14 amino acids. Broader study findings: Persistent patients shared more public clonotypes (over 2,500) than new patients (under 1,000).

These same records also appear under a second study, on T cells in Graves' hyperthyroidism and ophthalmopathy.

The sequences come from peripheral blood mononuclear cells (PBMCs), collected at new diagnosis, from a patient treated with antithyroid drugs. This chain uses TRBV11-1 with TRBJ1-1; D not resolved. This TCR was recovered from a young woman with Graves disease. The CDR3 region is CASTRGSADTEAFF. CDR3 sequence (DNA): TGTGCCAGCACCCGCGGGAGCGCCGACACTGAAGCTTTCTTT.